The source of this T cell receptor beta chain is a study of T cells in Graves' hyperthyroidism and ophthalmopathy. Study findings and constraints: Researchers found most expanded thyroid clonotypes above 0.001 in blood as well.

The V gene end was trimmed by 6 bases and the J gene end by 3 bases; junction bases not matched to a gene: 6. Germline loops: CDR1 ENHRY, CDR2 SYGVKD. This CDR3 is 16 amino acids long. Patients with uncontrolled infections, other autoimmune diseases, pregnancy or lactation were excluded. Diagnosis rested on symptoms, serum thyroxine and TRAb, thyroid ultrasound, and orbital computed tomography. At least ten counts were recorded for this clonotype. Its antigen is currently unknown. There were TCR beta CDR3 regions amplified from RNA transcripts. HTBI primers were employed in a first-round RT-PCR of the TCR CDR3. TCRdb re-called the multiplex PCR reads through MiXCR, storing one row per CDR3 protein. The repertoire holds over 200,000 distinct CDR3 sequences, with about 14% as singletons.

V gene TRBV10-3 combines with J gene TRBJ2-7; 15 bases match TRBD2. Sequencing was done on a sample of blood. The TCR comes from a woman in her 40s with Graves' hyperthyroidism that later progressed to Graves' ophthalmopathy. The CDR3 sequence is CAIRGLAGGNYYEQYF. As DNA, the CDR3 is TGTGCCATCAGGGGACTAGCGGGAGGCAATTACTACGAGCAGTACTTC.